This record concerns one T cell receptor (beta chain) sequence. The CDR3 has 13 amino acids. V lost 9 bases and J 5 bases, leaving 16 bases between the germline ends. Germline CDR1 reads KGHSH; CDR2 reads LQKENI. Produced via immunoSEQ multiplex PCR; TCRdb's table is partial and in-frame only. This table has over 10,000 clones, roughly 80% appearing once. This record belongs to a study of CD4+ T cells in melanoma. This sequence was found in a human donor with melanoma. The sequenced material came from cells from a culture (not recorded whether cultured in vitro). The rearrangement joins TRBV18 to TRBJ1-1, with D maybe TRBD1 (6 bases). The CDR3 spells CASRQATITEAFF. CDR3 DNA sequence: TGTGCCAGTAGACAGGCCACAATAACTGAAGCTTTCTTT.